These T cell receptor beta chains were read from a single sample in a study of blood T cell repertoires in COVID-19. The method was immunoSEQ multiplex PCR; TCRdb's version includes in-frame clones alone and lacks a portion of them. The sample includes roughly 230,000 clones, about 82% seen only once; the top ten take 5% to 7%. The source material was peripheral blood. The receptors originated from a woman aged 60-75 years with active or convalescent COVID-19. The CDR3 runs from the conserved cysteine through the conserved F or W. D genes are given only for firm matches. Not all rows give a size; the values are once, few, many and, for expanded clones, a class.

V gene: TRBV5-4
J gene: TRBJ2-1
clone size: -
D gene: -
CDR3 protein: CASSLAPGHKTNEQFF
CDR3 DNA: TGTGCCAGCAGCTTGGCTCCGGGACACAAAACCAATGAGCAGTTCTTC

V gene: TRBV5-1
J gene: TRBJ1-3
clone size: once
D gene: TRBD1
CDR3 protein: CASSGTGGAGNTIYF
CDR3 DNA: TGCGCCAGCAGCGGAACAGGGGGCGCTGGAAACACCATATATTTT

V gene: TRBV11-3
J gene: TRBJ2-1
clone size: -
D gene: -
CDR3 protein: CASSLYRGNEQFF
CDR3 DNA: TGTGCCAGCAGCTTATACCGGGGGAATGAGCAGTTCTTC

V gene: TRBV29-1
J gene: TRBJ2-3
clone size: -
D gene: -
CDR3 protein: CSVEVVSTDTQYF
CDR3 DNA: TGCAGCGTTGAGGTAGTTAGCACAGATACGCAGTATTTT

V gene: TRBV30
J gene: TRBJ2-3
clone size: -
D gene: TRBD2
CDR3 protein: CAWSLGLGTDTQYF
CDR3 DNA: TGTGCCTGGTCTCTTGGACTAGGGACAGATACGCAGTATTTT

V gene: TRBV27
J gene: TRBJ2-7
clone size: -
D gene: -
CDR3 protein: CASSLSRTVEQYF
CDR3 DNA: TGTGCCAGCAGTTTATCGAGGACAGTCGAGCAGTACTTC

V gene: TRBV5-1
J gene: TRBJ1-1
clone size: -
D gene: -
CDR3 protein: CASNPWAENTEAFF
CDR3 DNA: TGCGCCAGCAACCCCTGGGCCGAGAACACTGAAGCTTTCTTT

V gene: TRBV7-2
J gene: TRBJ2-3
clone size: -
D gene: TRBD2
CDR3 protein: CASSTGLAGWADTQYF
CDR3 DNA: TGTGCCAGCAGCACAGGACTAGCGGGATGGGCAGATACGCAGTATTTT

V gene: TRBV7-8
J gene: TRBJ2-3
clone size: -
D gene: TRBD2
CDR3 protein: CASSRAGGTSGTDTQYF
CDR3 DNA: TGTGCCAGCAGCCGAGCGGGAGGGACTAGCGGCACAGATACGCAGTATTTT

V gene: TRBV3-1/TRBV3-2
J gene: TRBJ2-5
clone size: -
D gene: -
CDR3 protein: CASRLTGSSMETQYF
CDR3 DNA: TGTGCCAGCAGGCTTACCGGGAGTTCAATGGAGACCCAGTACTTC

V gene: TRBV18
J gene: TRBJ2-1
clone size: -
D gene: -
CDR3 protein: CASSPPPADPLRGEQFF
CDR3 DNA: TGTGCCAGCTCACCACCCCCAGCGGACCCCCTCCGGGGGGAGCAGTTCTTC

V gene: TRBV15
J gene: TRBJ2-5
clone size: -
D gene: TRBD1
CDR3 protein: CATSRDRGLETQYF
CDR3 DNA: TGTGCCACCAGCAGAGACAGGGGGTTAGAGACCCAGTACTTC

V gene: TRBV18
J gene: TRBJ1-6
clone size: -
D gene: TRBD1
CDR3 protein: CASDGTGSNSPLHF
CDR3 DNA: TGTGCCAGCGACGGGACAGGGTCTAATTCACCCCTCCACTTT

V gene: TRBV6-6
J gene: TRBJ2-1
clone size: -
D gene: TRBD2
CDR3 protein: CASSRTSDEQFF
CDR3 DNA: TGTGCCAGCAGCCGGACTAGCGATGAGCAGTTCTTC

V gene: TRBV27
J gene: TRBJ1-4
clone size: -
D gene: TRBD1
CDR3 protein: CASSSTRDRHLFEEKLFF
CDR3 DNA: TGTGCCAGCAGTTCGACCCGGGACAGGCACCTCTTTGAGGAAAAACTGTTTTTT

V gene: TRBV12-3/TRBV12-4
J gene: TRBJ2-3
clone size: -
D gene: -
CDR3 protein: CASSSGNQDTQYF
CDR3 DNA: TGTGCCAGCAGTTCCGGGAACCAAGATACGCAGTATTTT

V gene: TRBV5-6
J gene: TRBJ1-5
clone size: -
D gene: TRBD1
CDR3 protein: CASSLGQGVGNQPQHF
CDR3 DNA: TGTGCCAGCAGCTTGGGACAGGGCGTGGGCAATCAGCCCCAGCATTTT

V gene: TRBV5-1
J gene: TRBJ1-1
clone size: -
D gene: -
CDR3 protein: CASSFRDQGTEAFF
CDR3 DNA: TGCGCCAGCAGTTTTAGGGATCAGGGGACTGAAGCTTTCTTT

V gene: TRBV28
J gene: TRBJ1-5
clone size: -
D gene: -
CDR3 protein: CASSPNTQRGLSNQPQHF
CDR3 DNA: TGTGCCAGCAGTCCCAACACGCAAAGGGGCCTTAGCAATCAGCCCCAGCATTTT

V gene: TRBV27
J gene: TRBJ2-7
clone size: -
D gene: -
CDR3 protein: CASSLYLRGANQYEQYF
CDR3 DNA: TGTGCCAGCAGTTTATACCTCAGGGGGGCCAATCAGTACGAGCAGTACTTC

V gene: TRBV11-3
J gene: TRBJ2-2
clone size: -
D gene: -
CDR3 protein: CASSLKFWHLRDTGELFF
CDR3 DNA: TGTGCCAGCAGCTTAAAATTTTGGCACCTGAGGGACACCGGGGAGCTGTTTTTT

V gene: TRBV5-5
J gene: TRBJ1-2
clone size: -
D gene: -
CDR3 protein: CASSLGQRNGYTF
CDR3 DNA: TGTGCCAGCAGCTTGGGGCAGAGGAATGGCTACACCTTC

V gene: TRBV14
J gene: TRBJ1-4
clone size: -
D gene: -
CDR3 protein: CASSQDWGRLEKLFF
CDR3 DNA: TGTGCCAGCAGCCAAGATTGGGGGCGTTTGGAAAAACTGTTTTTT

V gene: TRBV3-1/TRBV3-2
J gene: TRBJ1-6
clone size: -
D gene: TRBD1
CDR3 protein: CASSHSTGDNSPLHF
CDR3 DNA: TGTGCCAGCAGCCACTCGACAGGGGATAATTCACCCCTCCACTTT

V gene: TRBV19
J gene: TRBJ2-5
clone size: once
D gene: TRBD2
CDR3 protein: CASSIEVTSGGGETQYF
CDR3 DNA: TGTGCCAGTAGTATAGAGGTGACTAGCGGAGGTGGAGAGACCCAGTACTTC

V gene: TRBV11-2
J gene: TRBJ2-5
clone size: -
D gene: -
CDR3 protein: CASSYSAQETQYF
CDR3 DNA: TGTGCCAGCAGTTATAGCGCACAAGAGACCCAGTACTTC

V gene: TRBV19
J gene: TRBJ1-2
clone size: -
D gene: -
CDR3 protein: CASRDEPGPADYGYTF
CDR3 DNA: TGTGCCAGTAGAGACGAACCGGGCCCAGCGGACTATGGCTACACCTTC

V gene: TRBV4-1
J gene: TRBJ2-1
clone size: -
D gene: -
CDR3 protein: CASSALSVRRHNEQFF
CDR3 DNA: TGCGCCAGCAGCGCCCTTAGTGTTAGGCGGCACAATGAGCAGTTCTTC

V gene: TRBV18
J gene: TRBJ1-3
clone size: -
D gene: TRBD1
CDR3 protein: CASSPRQGENTIYF
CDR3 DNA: TGTGCCAGCTCACCACGACAGGGGGAGAACACCATATATTTT

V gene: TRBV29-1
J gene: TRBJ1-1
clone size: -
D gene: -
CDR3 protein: CSVDGRVETEAFF
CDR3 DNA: TGCAGCGTTGATGGCAGGGTCGAAACTGAAGCTTTCTTT

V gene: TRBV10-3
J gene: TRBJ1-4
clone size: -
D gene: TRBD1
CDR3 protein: CAISDAGGNEKLFF
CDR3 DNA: TGTGCCATCAGTGATGCAGGGGGTAATGAAAAACTGTTTTTT

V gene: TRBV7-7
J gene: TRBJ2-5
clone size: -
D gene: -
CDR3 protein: CASSLGSGYQETQYF
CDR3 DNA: TGTGCTAGCAGCTTAGGGTCCGGGTACCAAGAGACCCAGTACTTC

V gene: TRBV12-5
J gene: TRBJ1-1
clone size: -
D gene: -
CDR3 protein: CASGPVTGSAEAFF
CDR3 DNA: TGTGCTAGTGGACCCGTTACAGGGAGTGCTGAAGCTTTCTTT

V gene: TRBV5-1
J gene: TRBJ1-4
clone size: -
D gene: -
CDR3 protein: CASSRGLDEKLFF
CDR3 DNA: TGCGCCAGCAGCCGGGGACTTGATGAAAAACTGTTTTTT

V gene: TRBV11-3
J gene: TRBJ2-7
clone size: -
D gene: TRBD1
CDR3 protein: CASSLGLLQAPGGYEQYF
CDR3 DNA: TGTGCCAGCAGCTTAGGACTCTTACAGGCCCCAGGGGGCTACGAGCAGTACTTC

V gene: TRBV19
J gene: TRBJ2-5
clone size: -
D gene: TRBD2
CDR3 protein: CASSNSGGVLETQYF
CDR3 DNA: TGTGCCAGTAGTAATAGCGGGGGGGTTTTAGAGACCCAGTACTTC